This is a list of T cell receptor beta chains from one sample in a study of identical twins. One entry per CDR3 protein, called by TCRdb with MiXCR from the 5' RACE reads. This table has 500,000 or so distinct CDR3 sequences, less than 25% appearing once. This sample also belongs to another study, concerning T cells expressing NK-cell markers.

Specimen: CD4+ T cells sorted from blood. All receptors derive from a young woman in good health. CDR3s include the opening cysteine and the closing phenylalanine or tryptophan. D genes are given only for firm matches. For some rows the clone size is stated as once, few or many, or as a class when expanded; others skip it.

>TRBV20-1|TRBJ2-4|TRBD2|15|NA
TGCAGTGCTAGCGGGGGGACCGCACGGCGGAACATTCAGTACTTC
CSASGGTARRNIQYF
>TRBV7-2|TRBJ2-1|TRBD2|15|few
TGTGCCAGCAGCCGGGGGGGAGCAGGGAGGAATGAGCAGTTCTTC
CASSRGGAGRNEQFF
>TRBV7-3|TRBJ2-3|NA|12|many
TGTGCCAGCAGCGGGGAGGCAGATACGCAGTATTTT
CASSGEADTQYF
>TRBV7-2|TRBJ1-5|NA|12|few
TGTGCCAGCAGCTTAGCGCATCAGCCCCAGCATTTT
CASSLAHQPQHF
>TRBV7-9|TRBJ2-2|TRBD2|14|NA
TGTGCCAGCCCTAGCGGGATGAACACCGGGGAGCTGTTTTTT
CASPSGMNTGELFF
>TRBV27|TRBJ1-5|NA|13|NA
TGTGCCAGCAGTTTTGTGGTCGGTCAGCCCCAGCATTTT
CASSFVVGQPQHF
>TRBV18|TRBJ2-1|NA|13|NA
TGTGCCAGCTCACCTCCGGACTACAATGAGCAGTTCTTC
CASSPPDYNEQFF
>TRBV12-3/TRBV12-4|TRBJ2-7|TRBD1|14|NA
TGTGCCAGCAGCCCGGACAGGGGTCCGTTTGAGCAGTACTTC
CASSPDRGPFEQYF
>TRBV7-9|TRBJ1-4|NA|13|few
TGTGCCAGCAGCTTTTACAGCGGCGAAAAACTGTTTTTT
CASSFYSGEKLFF
>TRBV20-1|TRBJ1-1|NA|12|NA
TGCAGTGTCAGACGGACAAACACTGAAGCTTTCTTT
CSVRRTNTEAFF
>TRBV2|TRBJ2-1|TRBD2|15|NA
TGTGCCAGCAGTGAGAGCGGGAGTCCCTACAATGAGCAGTTCTTC
CASSESGSPYNEQFF
>TRBV20-1|TRBJ2-6|NA|13|few
TGCAGTGCTAGCCAAGGTGGGGCCAACGTCCTGACTTTC
CSASQGGANVLTF
>TRBV20-1|TRBJ2-5|NA|11|NA
TGCAGTGCCACAGCCCAAGAGACCCAGTACTTC
CSATAQETQYF
>TRBV6-5|TRBJ1-1|TRBD1|15|NA
TGTGCCAGCAGTTACACGGGACAGTTGAACACTGAAGCTTTCTTT
CASSYTGQLNTEAFF
>TRBV20-1|TRBJ2-7|TRBD2|16|NA
TGCAGTGCTAGAGGGGTAGCGGGAGCCCAAAGCTACGAGCAGTACTTC
CSARGVAGAQSYEQYF
>TRBV18|TRBJ1-5|NA|14|NA
TGTGCCAGCTCACGGGACGGCAGCAATCAGCCCCAGCATTTT
CASSRDGSNQPQHF
>TRBV7-2|TRBJ2-7|NA|17|few
TGTGCCAGCAGCTTAGCGTACGTCTTGAGGGCCCGCTACGAGCAGTACTTC
CASSLAYVLRARYEQYF
>TRBV3-1|TRBJ2-7|NA|13|NA
TGTGCCAGCAGCCATCTACAGGGATCCGAGCAGTACTTC
CASSHLQGSEQYF
>TRBV30|TRBJ2-1|TRBD2|16|NA
TGTGCCTGGAGTGTACCTAGCGGGAGAATTGTCAATGAGCAGTTCTTC
CAWSVPSGRIVNEQFF
>TRBV5-1|TRBJ2-7|NA|13|many
TGCGCCAGCAGCTTGGACAACTCCTACGAGCAGTACTTC
CASSLDNSYEQYF
>TRBV7-2|TRBJ2-2|NA|14|many
TGTGCCAGCAGCTTCAGCATGAACACCGGGGAGCTGTTTTTT
CASSFSMNTGELFF
>TRBV19|TRBJ1-1|TRBD1|15|NA
TGTGCCAGTAGTATTGAGGGACAGATGAACACTGAAGCTTTCTTT
CASSIEGQMNTEAFF
>TRBV7-7|TRBJ2-1|NA|15|NA
TGTGCCAGCAGCTTAGGGCTAGCCAGACTCAGTGAGCAGTTCTTC
CASSLGLARLSEQFF
>TRBV10-3|TRBJ2-7|NA|15|few
TGTGCCATCAGTGATCCGGGCCAGTCAGACTACGAGCAGTACTTC
CAISDPGQSDYEQYF
>TRBV4-3|TRBJ2-5|NA|14|NA
TGCGCCAGCAGCCAAGGACTGACCCAAGAGACCCAGTACTTC
CASSQGLTQETQYF
>TRBV4-3|TRBJ2-6|NA|17|few
TGCGCCAGCAGCCAAGCACGAGCTAACTCTGGGGCCAACGTCCTGACTTTC
CASSQARANSGANVLTF
>TRBV15|TRBJ2-2|NA|14|many
TGTGCCACCAGCTTCGCGGTGAACACCGGGGAGCTGTTTTTT
CATSFAVNTGELFF
>TRBV5-1|TRBJ2-1|NA|14|many
TGCGCCAGCAGCTTGGGAGCGGAGTACAATGAGCAGTTCTTC
CASSLGAEYNEQFF
>TRBV5-8|TRBJ2-5|NA|13|NA
TGTGCCAGCAACACCTTGCTAGGGGAGACCCAGTACTTC
CASNTLLGETQYF
>TRBV29-1|TRBJ1-1|NA|13|many
TGCAGCGTTGAGTGGGGAGGGAGAACTGAAGCTTTCTTT
CSVEWGGRTEAFF
>TRBV12-3/TRBV12-4|TRBJ2-1|NA|15|many
TGTGCCAGCAGTTTGGGCTTGGTCTCCTACAATGAGCAGTTCTTC
CASSLGLVSYNEQFF
>TRBV9|TRBJ1-4|NA|15|NA
TGTGCCAGCAGCGCCGAGGGAGGCCGCAATGAAAAACTGTTTTTT
CASSAEGGRNEKLFF
>TRBV3-1|TRBJ1-5|NA|13|NA
TGTGCCAGCAGCCAAGGTGAGGATCAGCCCCAGCATTTT
CASSQGEDQPQHF
>TRBV7-2|TRBJ2-4|TRBD1|16|few
TGTGCCAGCAGCTTAGAGGGACAGGTAGCCAAAAACATTCAGTACTTC
CASSLEGQVAKNIQYF